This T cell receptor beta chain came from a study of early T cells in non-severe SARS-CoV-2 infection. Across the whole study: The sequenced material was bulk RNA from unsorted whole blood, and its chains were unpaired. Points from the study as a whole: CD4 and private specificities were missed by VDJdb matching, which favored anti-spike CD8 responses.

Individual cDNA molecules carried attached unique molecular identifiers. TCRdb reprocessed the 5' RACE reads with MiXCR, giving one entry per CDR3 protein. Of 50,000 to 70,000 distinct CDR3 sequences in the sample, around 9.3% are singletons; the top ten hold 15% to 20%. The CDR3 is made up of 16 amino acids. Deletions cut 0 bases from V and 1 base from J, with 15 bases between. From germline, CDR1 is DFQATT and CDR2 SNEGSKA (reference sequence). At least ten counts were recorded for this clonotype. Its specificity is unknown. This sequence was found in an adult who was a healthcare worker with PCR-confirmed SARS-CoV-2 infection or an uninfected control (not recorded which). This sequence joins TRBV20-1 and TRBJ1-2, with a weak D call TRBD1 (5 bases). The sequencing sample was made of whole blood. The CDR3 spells CSARDQGGLFNYGYTF. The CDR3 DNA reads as TGCAGTGCTAGAGATCAGGGCGGGCTATTTAACTATGGCTACACCTTC.